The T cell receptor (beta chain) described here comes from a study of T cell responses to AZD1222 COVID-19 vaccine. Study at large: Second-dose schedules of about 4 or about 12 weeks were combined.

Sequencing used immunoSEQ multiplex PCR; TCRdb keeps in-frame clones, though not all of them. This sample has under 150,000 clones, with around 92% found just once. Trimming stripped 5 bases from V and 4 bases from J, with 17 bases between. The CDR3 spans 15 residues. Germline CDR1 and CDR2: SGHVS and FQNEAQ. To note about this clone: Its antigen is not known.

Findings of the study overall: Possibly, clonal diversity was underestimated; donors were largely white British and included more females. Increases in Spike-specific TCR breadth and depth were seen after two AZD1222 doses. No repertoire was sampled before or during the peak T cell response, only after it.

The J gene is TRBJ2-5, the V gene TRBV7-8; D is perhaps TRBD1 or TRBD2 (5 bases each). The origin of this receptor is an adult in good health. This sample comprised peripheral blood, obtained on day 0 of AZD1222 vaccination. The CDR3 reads CASSREGWTRETQYF. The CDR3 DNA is TGTGCCAGCAGCCGCGAGGGCTGGACAAGAGAGACCCAGTACTTC. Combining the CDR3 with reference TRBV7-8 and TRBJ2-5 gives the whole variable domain GAGVSQSPRYKVAKRGQDVALRCDPISGHVSLFWYQQALGQGPEFLTYFQNEAQLDKSGLPSDRFFAERPEGSVSTLKIQRTQQEDSAVYLCASSREGWTRETQYFGPGTRLLVL.